This T cell receptor (beta chain) was retrieved from a study of cytomegalovirus exposure and HLA in healthy donors. Study results and limitations: V- and J-gene trimming in TCR beta was tied to a missense DCLRE1C variant by an analysis performed later.

Points on this clone: The antigen is not known.

PCR employed 60 Vbeta and 13 Jbeta primers. The table came from immunoSEQ multiplex PCR; TCRdb's copy has only in-frame clones and leaves some out. The table has 78,000 or so clones, roughly 65% seen once. Germline CDR1 MDHEN, CDR2 SYDVKM. V dropped 2 bases and J dropped 6; count of bases not matched to a gene: 5. This CDR3 contains 14 residues. The chain couples TRBV28 to TRBJ2-3; 7 bases agree with TRBD1. The TCR originated in a male donor in good health and CMV-seropositive. Specimen: PBMCs. CDR3 amino acids: CASSLNRGPDTQYF. The DNA for the CDR3 is TGTGCCAGCAGTTTAAACAGGGGTCCGGATACGCAGTATTTT.